Following are 21 T cell receptor beta chains from one sample sequenced in a study of cytomegalovirus exposure and HLA in healthy donors. PCR used 60 Vbeta primers and 13 Jbeta primers. The method was immunoSEQ multiplex PCR; TCRdb's version includes in-frame clones alone and lacks a portion of them. The table records 200,000 to 250,000 clones, 80% to 85% of them present only once. The specimen sequenced was PBMCs. Source of these receptors: a boy under 10 years old in good health and CMV-seronegative.

The J gene is TRBJ2-5, the V gene TRBV6-5; 9 bases agree with TRBD1. The J call may be incorrect, as the DNA end agrees better with TRBJ2-7. CDR3 length: 14 residues. Per the germline V gene, CDR1 is MNHEY and CDR2 is SVGAGI. The CDR3 DNA is TGTGCCAGCAGTTTATTCACAGGGGGCCACGAGCAGTACTTC. Protein: CASSLFTGGHEQYF.

Concerning this clone: The CDR3 does not close with the conserved phenylalanine or tryptophan, likely indicating a read error. The V gene is TRBV9, the J gene TRBJ1-2, with a possible D match to TRBD1 (6 bases). The germline V gene has CDR1 SGDLS and CDR2 YYNGEE. The CDR3 extends over 14 amino acids. V was cut by 3 bases and J by 4 bases, with 13 bases left in between. The CDR3 nucleotides read TGTGCCAGCAGCGCTAACAGGGCCAGCTATGGCTACACCCTC. It yields the protein CASSANRASYGYTL.

The rearrangement links TRBV7-2 to TRBJ2-5, with TRBD1 matching over 8 bases. After removal of 5 bases from V and 4 bases from J, the junction contained 9 bases not matched to a gene. Germline V gene lookup returns CDR1 SGHTA and CDR2 FQGNSA. The CDR3 extends over 15 amino acids. The CDR3 sequence: CASSLTGVVGETQYF. The DNA of the CDR3 is TGTGCCAGCAGCCTGACAGGGGTGGTAGGAGAGACCCAGTACTTC.

The table lists this clone with a count of one. The gene calls are TRBV29-1 and TRBJ1-4, with D uncertain. This CDR3 has 13 amino acids. In germline, CDR1 is SQVTM, CDR2 ANQGSEA. Trimming cost V 4 bases and J 0 bases, with 6 bases left between them. In DNA form, the CDR3 reads TGCAGCGTTGGAAGAGCAACTAATGAAAAACTGTTTTTT. The encoded protein is CSVGRATNEKLFF.

The chain couples TRBV6-1 to TRBJ1-2; 7 bases align to TRBD1. V lost 6 bases and J lost 4; bases outside the gene matches: 2. Looked up from germline, CDR1 is MNHNS and CDR2 is SASEGT. This CDR3 spans 12 amino acids. CDR3 nucleotide sequence: TGTGCCAGCAGCGGGACAGCCTATGGCTACACCTTC. Amino acids: CASSGTAYGYTF.

Worth noting for this clone: The junction shows a germline mismatch at one end, possibly a read error. CDR3 amino acids: CASSLTSIDTQYF. CDR3 DNA sequence: TGTGCCAGCAGCTTGACTAGCATAGATACGCAGTATTTT. The chain has TRBV7-9 and TRBJ2-3; 7 nucleotides agree with TRBD2. The CDR3 contains 13 residues. Germline lookup yields CDR1 SEHNR and CDR2 FQNEAQ (reference sequence). Full variable domain (outside the CDR3, taken from reference TRBV7-9 and TRBJ2-3): DTGVSQNPRHKITKRGQNVTFRCDPISEHNRLYWYRQTLGQGPEFLTYFQNEAQLEKSRLLSDRFSAERPKGSFSTLEIQRTEQGDSAMYLCASSLTSIDTQYFGPGTRLTVL.

V is TRBV14 and J is TRBJ1-2; 9 nucleotides align to TRBD1. Losses at the gene ends were 6 bases for V and 4 bases for J; bases not matched to a gene: 3. The CDR3 totals 13 residues. Germline V gene lookup returns CDR1 SGHDN and CDR2 FVKESK. CDR3 region: CASSPQGAYGYTF. Here the CDR3 DNA reads TGTGCCAGCAGTCCACAGGGGGCCTATGGCTACACCTTC. Complete variable domain (other parts from reference TRBV14 and TRBJ1-2): EAGVTQFPSHSVIEKGQTVTLRCDPISGHDNLYWYRRVMGKEIKFLLHFVKESKQDESGMPNNRFLAERTGGTYSTLKVQPAELEDSGVYFCASSPQGAYGYTFGSGTRLTVV.

This sequence joins TRBV5-8 and TRBJ2-1, with 9 bases identical to TRBD2. CDR1 is SGHTS and CDR2 is YDEGEE in the germline V gene. This CDR3 has 14 amino acids. J was trimmed by 5 bases and V by 7 bases; bases with no gene match: 7. The DNA for the CDR3 is TGTGCCAGCCGCGCTAGCGGGACAAACAATGAGCAGTTCTTC. Its protein is CASRASGTNNEQFF.

The V call is TRBV5-1, the J call TRBJ2-7; no firm D call. Germline loops: CDR1 SGHRS, CDR2 YFSETQ. The V end was cut by 0 bases, the J end by 5 bases, with 6 bases between. CDR3 length: 12 amino acids. CDR3 nucleotide sequence: TGCGCCAGCAGCTTGGATAGCCACGAGCAGTACTTC. This translates into CASSLDSHEQYF.

This clone was detected a few times. The chain's CDR3 is CASSYGVSGEAFF. CDR3 in DNA: TGTGCCAGCAGTTACGGGGTTTCGGGTGAAGCTTTCTTT. The rearrangement links TRBV25-1 to TRBJ1-1; D unresolved. This CDR3 spans 13 amino acids. V lost 5 bases and J 7 bases, leaving 14 bases between the germline ends. Germline V lookup: CDR1 MGHDK, CDR2 SYGVNS.

The chain recombines TRBV7-8 with TRBJ2-5, with a weak D call TRBD1 (5 bases). CDR1 is SGHVS, CDR2 FQNEAQ, per germline. The CDR3 is made up of 14 amino acids. V lost 1 base and J 4 bases, leaving 10 bases between the germline ends. In nucleotides, the CDR3 is TGTGCCAGCAGCTTAGGAGCAGGGCCAGAGACCCAGTACTTC. Translated, it gives CASSLGAGPETQYF.

The V call is TRBV4-2, the J call TRBJ2-3; the match to TRBD2 covers 10 bases. Trimming removed 0 bases from V and 6 bases from J; junction bases left unmatched: 12. This CDR3 spans 18 amino acids. Per the germline V gene, CDR1 is LGHNA and CDR2 is YNFKEQ. This chain's CDR3 is CASSQEGEAGGWSDTQYF. CDR3 nucleotide sequence: TGTGCCAGCAGCCAAGAGGGAGAAGCGGGGGGGTGGTCGGATACGCAGTATTTT.

The CDR3 DNA sequence: TGTGCCAGCAGCTTTGGGGCTGTCGGTACGCAGTATTTT. Its protein is CASSFGAVGTQYF. V gene TRBV11-2 combines with J gene TRBJ2-3; TRBD1 might be the D (5 bases). This CDR3 is 13 amino acids long. The germline V gene has CDR1 SGHAT and CDR2 FQNNGV. Deletions cut 3 bases from V and 8 bases from J, with 12 bases between.

The J gene is TRBJ2-7, the V gene TRBV4-2, with D possibly matching TRBD1 (6 bases). The germline V and J ends were trimmed by 0 bases and 3 bases, with 12 bases remaining between them. The germline V gene has CDR1 LGHNA and CDR2 YNFKEQ. The CDR3 length is 15 residues. The DNA of the CDR3 is TGTGCCAGCAGCCAAGATTGGCAGGGGATCTACGAGCAGTACTTC. Encoded protein: CASSQDWQGIYEQYF.

The chain employs TRBV29-1 and TRBJ1-1; 7 bases fit TRBD1. The CDR3 totals 14 residues. The germline V gene has CDR1 SQVTM and CDR2 ANQGSEA. The V gene end was trimmed by 4 bases and the J gene end by 0 bases; junction bases not matched to a gene: 5. The CDR3 region has the DNA TGCAGCGTTGTCCCAGGGGGGCTGAACACTGAAGCTTTCTTT. The encoded protein is CSVVPGGLNTEAFF.

The V gene is TRBV10-3, the J gene TRBJ2-5; 8 bases match TRBD2. CDR3 length: 14 amino acids. The germline gives CDR1 ENHRY, CDR2 SYGVKD. After removal of 11 bases from V and 2 bases from J, the junction contained 10 bases not matched to a gene. The CDR3, as DNA: TGTGCCTCCAGTCCAGCGGGGGTACAAGAGACCCAGTACTTC. It translates to CASSPAGVQETQYF.

The chain is built from TRBV10-3 and TRBJ2-5, with 7 bases aligning to TRBD1. CDR1 is ENHRY, CDR2 SYGVKD, per germline. The V segment lost 7 bases and the J segment 2 bases; nucleotides outside the gene matches: 25. The CDR3 is 20 residues long. The CDR3 DNA follows: TGTGCCATCAAGGGTCCTCGCCTCGACAGGGAGAAAAATGGTCAAGAGACCCAGTACTTC. This encodes CAIKGPRLDREKNGQETQYF.

V usage is TRBV10-3 and J usage is TRBJ2-2; D gene ambiguous. In germline, CDR1 is ENHRY, CDR2 SYGVKD. The CDR3 contains 15 residues. V was pared by 0 bases and J by 3 bases, with 8 bases between. The CDR3 bases are TGTGCCATCAGTGAGTCGCGGTCCTACACCGGGGAGCTGTTTTTT. Amino acids: CAISESRSYTGELFF.

V gene TRBV9 combines with J gene TRBJ2-1; a weak D match, TRBD1 (8 bases). Looked up from germline, CDR1 is SGDLS and CDR2 is YYNGEE. The V end was cut by 0 bases, the J end by 4 bases, with 17 bases between. The CDR3 length is 17 residues. This chain's CDR3 is CASSVGVGGTGYNEQFF. The CDR3 bases are TGTGCCAGCAGCGTAGGGGTCGGGGGGACAGGTTACAATGAGCAGTTCTTC.

The chain couples TRBV7-6 to TRBJ2-5; 15 nucleotides line up with TRBD2. The CDR3 spans 17 residues. Germline V lookup: CDR1 SGHVS, CDR2 FNYEAQ. V lost 4 bases and J lost 5; bases outside the gene matches: 8. The CDR3 loop reads CASSSRTSGGAGETQYF. As DNA, the CDR3 is TGTGCCAGCAGCTCCCGGACTAGCGGGGGGGCAGGGGAGACCCAGTACTTC.

V is TRBV19 and J is TRBJ1-5; D ambiguous. The ends were cut back, 1 base at V and 4 bases at J, with 11 bases in the middle. The CDR3 covers 15 residues. Germline CDR1 reads LNHDA; CDR2 reads SQIVND (reference sequence). The DNA of the CDR3 is TGTGCCAGTAGTATAGGAGTGGGAGGGAATCAGCCCCAGCATTTT. Protein: CASSIGVGGNQPQHF.